Shown below are 3 T cell receptor beta chains from a single sample sequenced in a study of cytomegalovirus exposure and HLA in healthy donors. PCR employed 60 Vbeta and 13 Jbeta primers. The table came from immunoSEQ multiplex PCR; TCRdb's copy has only in-frame clones and leaves some out. The sample holds 100,000 to 150,000 clones, roughly 70% seen once. The source material was PBMCs. Source of these receptors: a woman between 40 and 50 years old in good health and CMV-seropositive.

The gene calls are TRBV28 and TRBJ1-2; the match to TRBD1 covers 9 bases. CDR1 MDHEN and CDR2 SYDVKM come from the germline V gene. This CDR3 is built from 16 residues. V was pared by 1 base and J by 0 bases, with 3 bases of the junction left unmatched. CDR3 sequence: CASSLSRQGANYGYTF. The CDR3 nucleotides are TGTGCCAGCAGTTTATCCCGACAGGGGGCTAACTATGGCTACACCTTC.

V is TRBV7-7 and J is TRBJ2-7; the D gene is possibly TRBD1 (6 bases). CDR3 length equals 14 residues. Trimming took off 5 bases at V and 7 bases at J, with 18 bases between the two ends. CDR1 and CDR2 from the germline V gene are SSHAT and FNYEAQ (reference sequence). CDR3 loop: CASSANSGTLEQYF. The CDR3 DNA sequence: TGTGCCAGCAGCGCTAACTCCGGGACATTAGAGCAGTACTTC.

The chain uses TRBV11-2 and TRBJ1-3; TRBD1 is a possible D gene (5 bases). CDR3 length: 15 amino acids. CDR1 is SGHAT and CDR2 is FQNNGV in the germline V gene. V was cut by 6 bases and J by 4 bases, with 16 bases left in between. In nucleotides, the CDR3 is TGTGCCAGCAGTTTAACAACAGGCGCCGGAAACACCATATATTTT. Amino acids: CASSLTTGAGNTIYF.